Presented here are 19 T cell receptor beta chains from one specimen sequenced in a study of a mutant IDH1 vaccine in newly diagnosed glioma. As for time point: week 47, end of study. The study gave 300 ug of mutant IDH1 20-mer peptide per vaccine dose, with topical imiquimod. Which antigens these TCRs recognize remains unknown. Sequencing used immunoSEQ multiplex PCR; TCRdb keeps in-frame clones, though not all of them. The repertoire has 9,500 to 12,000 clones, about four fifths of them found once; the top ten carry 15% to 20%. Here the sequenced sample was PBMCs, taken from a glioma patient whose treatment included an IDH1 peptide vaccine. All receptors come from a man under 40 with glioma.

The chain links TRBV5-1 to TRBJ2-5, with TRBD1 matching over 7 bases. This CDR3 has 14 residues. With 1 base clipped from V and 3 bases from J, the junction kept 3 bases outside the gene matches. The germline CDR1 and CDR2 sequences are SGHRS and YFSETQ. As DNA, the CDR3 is TGCGCCAGCAGCTTGACAGGGGTTGAAGAGACCCAGTACTTC. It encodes CASSLTGVEETQYF.

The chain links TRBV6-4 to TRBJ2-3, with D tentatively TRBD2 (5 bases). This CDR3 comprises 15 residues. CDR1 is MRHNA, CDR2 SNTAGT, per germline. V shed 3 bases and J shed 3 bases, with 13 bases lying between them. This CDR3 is CASSDRGSRTDTQYF. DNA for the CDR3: TGTGCCAGCAGTGATCGCGGGTCCCGGACAGATACGCAGTATTTT.

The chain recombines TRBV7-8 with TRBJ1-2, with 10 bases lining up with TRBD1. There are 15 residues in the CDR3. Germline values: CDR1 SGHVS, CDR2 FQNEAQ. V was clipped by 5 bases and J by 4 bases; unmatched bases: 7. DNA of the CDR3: TGTGCCAGCAGCCCGATGGGACAGGGGAGCTATGGCTACACCTTC. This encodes CASSPMGQGSYGYTF.

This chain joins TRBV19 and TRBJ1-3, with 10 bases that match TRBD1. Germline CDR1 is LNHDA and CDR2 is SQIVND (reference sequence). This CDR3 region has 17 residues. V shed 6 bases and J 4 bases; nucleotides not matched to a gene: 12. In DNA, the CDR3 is TGTGCCAGTAGCCTCCTTGGGACAGGGGTATCGGGAAACACCATATATTTT. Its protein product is CASSLLGTGVSGNTIYF. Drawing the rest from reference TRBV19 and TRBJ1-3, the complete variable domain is DGGITQSPKYLFRKEGQNVTLSCEQNLNHDAMYWYRQDPGQGLRLIYYSQIVNDFQKGDIAEGYSVSREKKESFPLTVTSAQKNPTAFYLCASSLLGTGVSGNTIYFGEGSWLTVV.

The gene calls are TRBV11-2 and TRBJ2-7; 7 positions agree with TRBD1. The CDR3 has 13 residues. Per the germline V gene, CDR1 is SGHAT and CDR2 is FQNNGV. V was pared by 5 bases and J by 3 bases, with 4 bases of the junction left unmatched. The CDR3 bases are TGTGCCAGCAGCGGTCAGGGGGTCTACGAGCAGTACTTC. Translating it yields CASSGQGVYEQYF.

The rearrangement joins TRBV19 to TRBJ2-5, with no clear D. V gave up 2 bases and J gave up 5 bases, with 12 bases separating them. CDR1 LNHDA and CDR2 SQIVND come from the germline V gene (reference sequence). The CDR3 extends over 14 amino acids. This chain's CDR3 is CASSILGYRETQYF. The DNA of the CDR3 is TGTGCCAGTAGTATACTGGGGTATCGGGAGACCCAGTACTTC.

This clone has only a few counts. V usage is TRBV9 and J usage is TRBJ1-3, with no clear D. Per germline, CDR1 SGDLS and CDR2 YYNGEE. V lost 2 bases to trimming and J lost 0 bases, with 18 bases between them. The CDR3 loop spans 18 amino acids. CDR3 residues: CASSVLPPDLFSGNTIYF. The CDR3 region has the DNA TGTGCCAGCAGCGTCCTCCCCCCGGACTTATTCTCTGGAAACACCATATATTTT.

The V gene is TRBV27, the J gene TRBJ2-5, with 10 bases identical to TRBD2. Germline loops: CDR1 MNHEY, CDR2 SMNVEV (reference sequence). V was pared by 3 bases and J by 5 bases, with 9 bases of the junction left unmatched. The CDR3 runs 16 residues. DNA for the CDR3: TGTGCCAGCAGTTTGCGGCTAGCGGGAGTCGAGGAGACCCAGTACTTC. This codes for CASSLRLAGVEETQYF.

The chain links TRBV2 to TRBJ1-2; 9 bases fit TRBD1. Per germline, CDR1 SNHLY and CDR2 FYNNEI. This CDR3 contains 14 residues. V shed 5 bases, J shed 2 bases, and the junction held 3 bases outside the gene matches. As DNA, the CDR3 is TGTGCCAGCAGTCTTGACAGGGGGAACTATGGCTACACCTTC. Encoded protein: CASSLDRGNYGYTF.

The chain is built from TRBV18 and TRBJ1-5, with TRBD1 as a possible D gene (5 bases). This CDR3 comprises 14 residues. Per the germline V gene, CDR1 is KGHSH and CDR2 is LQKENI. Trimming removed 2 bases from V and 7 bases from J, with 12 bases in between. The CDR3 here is CASSPNSEGQPQHF. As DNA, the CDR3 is TGTGCCAGCTCACCAAACAGTGAGGGGCAGCCCCAGCATTTT. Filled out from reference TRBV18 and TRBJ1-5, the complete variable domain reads NAGVMQNPRHLVRRRGQEARLRCSPMKGHSHVYWYRQLPEEGLKFMVYLQKENIIDESGMPKERFSAEFPKEGPSILRIQQVVRGDSAAYFCASSPNSEGQPQHFGDGTRLSIL.

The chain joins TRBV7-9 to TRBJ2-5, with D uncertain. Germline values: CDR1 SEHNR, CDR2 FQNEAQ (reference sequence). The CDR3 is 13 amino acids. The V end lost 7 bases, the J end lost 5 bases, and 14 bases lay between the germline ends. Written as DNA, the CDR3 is TGTGCCAGCACCCCCAGACAAGAGGAGACCCAGTACTTC. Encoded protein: CASTPRQEETQYF.

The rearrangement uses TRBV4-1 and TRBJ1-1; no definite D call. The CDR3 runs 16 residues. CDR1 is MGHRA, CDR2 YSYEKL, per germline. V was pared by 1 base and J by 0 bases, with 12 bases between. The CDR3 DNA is TGCGCCAGCAGCCAAGTCTCACCTGCGATGAACACTGAAGCTTTCTTT. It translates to CASSQVSPAMNTEAFF.

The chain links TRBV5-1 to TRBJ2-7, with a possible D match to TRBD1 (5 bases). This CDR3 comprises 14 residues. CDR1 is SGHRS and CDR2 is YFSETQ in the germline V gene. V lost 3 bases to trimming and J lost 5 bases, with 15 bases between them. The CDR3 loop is CASSSQGIQHEQYF. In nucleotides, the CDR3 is TGCGCCAGCAGCTCGCAGGGCATACAGCACGAGCAGTACTTC.

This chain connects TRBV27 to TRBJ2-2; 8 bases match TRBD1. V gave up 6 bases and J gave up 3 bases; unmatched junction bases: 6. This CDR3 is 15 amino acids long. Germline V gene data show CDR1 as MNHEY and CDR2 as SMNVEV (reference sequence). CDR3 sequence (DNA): TGTGCCAGCAGCCCAGGGGGCAGGGACACCGGGGAGCTGTTTTTT. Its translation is CASSPGGRDTGELFF.

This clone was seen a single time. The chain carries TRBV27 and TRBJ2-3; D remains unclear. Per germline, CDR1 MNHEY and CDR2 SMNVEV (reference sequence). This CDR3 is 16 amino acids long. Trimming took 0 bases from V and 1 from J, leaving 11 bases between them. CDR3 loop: CASSLSAPEGTDTQYF. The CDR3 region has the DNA TGTGCCAGCAGTTTATCAGCTCCCGAGGGCACAGATACGCAGTATTTT.

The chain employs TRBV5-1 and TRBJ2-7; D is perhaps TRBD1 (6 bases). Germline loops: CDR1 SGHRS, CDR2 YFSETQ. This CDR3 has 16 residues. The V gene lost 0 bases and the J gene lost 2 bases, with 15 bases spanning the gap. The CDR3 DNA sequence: TGCGCCAGCAGCTTGGGGGGCAGGGGCACCGCCTACGAGCAGTACTTC. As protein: CASSLGGRGTAYEQYF.

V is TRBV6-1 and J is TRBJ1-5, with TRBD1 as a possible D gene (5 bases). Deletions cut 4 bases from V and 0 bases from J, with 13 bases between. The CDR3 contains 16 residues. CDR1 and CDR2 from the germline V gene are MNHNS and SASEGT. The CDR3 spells CASSGRDFYSNQPQHF. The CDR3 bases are TGTGCCAGCAGTGGCCGGGACTTTTATAGCAATCAGCCCCAGCATTTT.

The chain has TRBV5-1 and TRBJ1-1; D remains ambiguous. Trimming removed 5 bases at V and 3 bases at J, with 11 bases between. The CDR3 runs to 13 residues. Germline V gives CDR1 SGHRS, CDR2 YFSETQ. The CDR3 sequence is CASRDGSHTEAFF. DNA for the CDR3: TGCGCCAGCAGAGACGGCTCACACACTGAAGCTTTCTTT.

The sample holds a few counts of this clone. CDR3 nucleotide sequence: TGTGCCAGCAGCGACAGGCAACCCAATCAGCCCCAGCATTTT. Protein product: CASSDRQPNQPQHF. V gene TRBV2 combines with J gene TRBJ1-5; D is perhaps TRBD1 (6 bases). The CDR3 covers 14 residues. V lost 6 bases and J lost 3, with 12 bases in between. From germline, CDR1 is SNHLY and CDR2 FYNNEI.